Given below is one TCR beta chain in context. The data derive from a study of blood T cell repertoires in COVID-19. Study-wide context: COVID-19 samples from acute and convalescent phases originated in the United States, Italy and Spain. From T cells, B-cell-depleted T cells, or PBMCs came the material, which was cDNA or gDNA.

Under the authors' procedure: Amplified reference gene primers provided the basis for estimating nucleated cell counts. Clones were sequenced by immunoSEQ multiplex PCR, and TCRdb holds only the in-frame ones, with some missing. V and J calls and clone size are those listed in that table; D and trimming were worked out from the DNA. Of approximately 110,000 clones detected, 81% appear once; the ten largest clones hold 30% to 45%. The CDR3 is made up of 15 amino acids. Germline V gives CDR1 KGHSH, CDR2 LQKENI. V lost 2 bases to trimming and J lost 2 bases, with 12 bases between them. The clonotype was recovered from a man aged 80 or over with acute or convalescent COVID-19. Sample: peripheral blood. V usage is TRBV18 and J usage is TRBJ2-5; D is unclear. CDR3 DNA: TGTGCCAGCTCACCATTTTGGGCAAGGCAAGAGACCCAGTACTTC. Amino acids: CASSPFWARQETQYF. Full variable domain (outside the CDR3, taken from reference TRBV18 and TRBJ2-5): NAGVMQNPRHLVRRRGQEARLRCSPMKGHSHVYWYRQLPEEGLKFMVYLQKENIIDESGMPKERFSAEFPKEGPSILRIQQVVRGDSAAYFCASSPFWARQETQYFGPGTRLLVL.